This TCR beta chain was captured in a study of T-cell reconstitution after alpha-beta-depleted transplantation in children. Study findings and constraints: Reported findings indicate that, about two months after transplant, alpha-beta T cells came from several hundred expanded clones, which were derived from non-depleted graft cells. At the one-year point after transplant, T-cell counts and TCRbeta diversity were found to come mostly from T cells that had been newly produced. Where some patients showed high TCRbeta diversity at day 60, it came from recipient T cells and thymic progenitors that had survived.

In the case of this clonotype: Its antigen is not identified.

Molecular barcoding with unique molecular identifiers was used for the TCRbeta library. MiXCR, applied by TCRdb to the PCR reads, yields one record per CDR3 protein. Of approximately 350,000 distinct CDR3 sequences in the sample, roughly 17% were seen once. Looked up from germline, CDR1 is DFQATT and CDR2 is SNEGSKA (reference sequence). This CDR3 spans 16 amino acids. V lost 6 bases to trimming and J lost 3 bases; unmatched junction nucleotides: 14. This rearrangement joins TRBV20-1 to TRBJ2-3; TRBD2 matches at 8 bases. The sample consisted of PBMCs, mostly from graft donor cells, taken 360 days after TCRalphabeta/CD19-depleted stem cell transplant. The sequence derives from a male patient aged 2 to 10 who had a stem cell transplant for acute lymphoblastic leukemia, so the T cells may come from the graft donor. The CDR3 reads CSAAPVAGRRTDTQYF. CDR3 DNA sequence: TGCAGTGCCGCCCCCGTAGCGGGAAGGCGTACAGATACGCAGTATTTT.